The source of this T cell receptor (beta chain) is a study of beta chain features in type 1 diabetes. Study details: Patients and healthy donors were similar in age, gender and cell yields.

Sorted populations were all over 98% pure. The investigators reverse transcribed all of the isolated RNA, so they sequenced expressed TCRB transcripts. TCRdb's table, derived via immunoSEQ multiplex PCR, lists solely in-frame clones and lacks some. The repertoire consists of around 500,000 clones, with over 10% occurring once and the leading ten covering approximately 0.045%. The length of the CDR3 is 14 residues. CDR1 and CDR2 from the germline V gene are SGHRS and YFSETQ. With V trimmed by 0 bases and J by 4 bases, 2 bases remained unmatched. The sequenced material came from naive CD4+ T cells from blood. The clonotype comes from a woman in her late teens or twenties in good health. The chain combines TRBV5-1 with TRBJ2-5, with TRBD2 matching 8 bases. CDR3 sequence: CASSLVGGAETQYF. The CDR3 DNA is TGCGCCAGCAGCTTGGTCGGGGGGGCAGAGACCCAGTACTTC. The variable domain in full, completed from reference TRBV5-1 and TRBJ2-5, reads KAGVTQTPRYLIKTRGQQVTLSCSPISGHRSVSWYQQTPGQGLQFLFEYFSETQRNKGNFPGRFSGRQFSNSRSEMNVSTLELGDSALYLCASSLVGGAETQYFGPGTRLLVL.